This is a list of T cell receptor beta chains from one sample in a study of tumor-infiltrating lymphocytes in oesophageal squamous cell carcinoma. TCRdb recomputed calls from the PCR reads with MiXCR, one row per CDR3 protein. This sample yields approximately 21,000 distinct CDR3 sequences, of which less than 45% are seen a single time; about 40% belongs to the top ten. Specimen: esophageal tumor tissue. These receptor sequences come from a male donor with esophageal squamous cell carcinoma. Each CDR3 is given with its conserved first and last residue. Fields, in order: J gene, V gene, D gene, clone size, CDR3 protein, CDR3 DNA. The D gene is left open where the match is weak. Some rows have no size entry. The others give once, few or many, or a class for an expanded clone.

>TRBJ2-7|TRBV12-3/TRBV12-4|TRBD1|NA
CASSLETGGYEQYF
TGTGCCAGCAGTTTAGAGACAGGGGGCTACGAGCAGTACTTC
>TRBJ2-3|TRBV5-6|TRBD1|many
CASSYRQGTQFTQYF
TGTGCCAGCAGCTACCGACAGGGAACACAGTTTACGCAGTATTTT
>TRBJ2-7|TRBV11-2|NA|NA
CASSFGPLDEQYF
TGTGCCAGCAGCTTCGGACCACTAGACGAGCAGTACTTC
>TRBJ2-3|TRBV10-1|NA|many
CASKSGFTDTQYF
TGCGCCAGCAAAAGCGGATTCACAGATACGCAGTATTTT
>TRBJ2-5|TRBV11-1|TRBD2|NA
CASSFSIGTSGQETQYF
TGTGCCAGCAGCTTTTCCATCGGGACTAGCGGACAAGAGACCCAGTACTTC
>TRBJ1-2|TRBV7-8|NA|medium-sized
CASSLVPGSNYGYTF
TGTGCCAGCAGCTTAGTGCCCGGTTCTAACTATGGCTACACCTTC
>TRBJ2-3|TRBV6-1|NA|many
CASSRRASDTQYF
TGTGCCAGTTCTCGCAGGGCGTCAGATACGCAGTATTTT
>TRBJ2-7|TRBV12-5|NA|many
CASAAGPYEQYF
TGTGCTAGTGCTGCAGGGCCCTACGAGCAGTACTTC
>TRBJ2-7|TRBV7-6|TRBD1|NA
CASSQGQGTYEQYF
TGTGCCAGCAGCCAAGGACAGGGCACCTACGAGCAGTACTTC
>TRBJ1-2|TRBV6-8|TRBD1|NA
CASREWTGANYGYTF
TGTGCCAGCAGGGAGTGGACAGGGGCCAACTATGGCTACACCTTC
>TRBJ2-5|TRBV7-3|TRBD2|medium-sized
CASSFGGRREETQYF
TGTGCCAGCAGCTTTGGCGGGAGGCGGGAAGAGACCCAGTACTTC
>TRBJ2-3|TRBV10-2|TRBD1|NA
CASSRDSPTDTQYF
TGCGCCAGCAGCCGGGACAGCCCCACAGATACGCAGTATTTT
>TRBJ2-3|TRBV12-5|NA|many
CASGLLDTQYF
TGTGCTAGTGGTTTGTTAGATACGCAGTATTTT
>TRBJ2-6|TRBV7-7|NA|NA
CASSLQAGSWGGDPVLRF
NA
>TRBJ2-7|TRBV4-1|TRBD1|NA
CASSPDGRGHLEQYF
TGCGCCAGCAGCCCGGACGGCAGGGGGCACCTCGAGCAGTACTTC
>TRBJ1-6|TRBV6-1|NA|NA
CASTRPASSYEQHF
TGTGCCAGCACCAGACCTGCCAGCTCCTACGAGCAGCACTTT
>TRBJ2-3|TRBV5-3|NA|NA
CASRPGDRTNTGELYF
TGTGCCAGCAGACCGGGAGACAGGACGAACACCGGGGAGCTGTATTTT
>TRBJ1-2|TRBV7-2|NA|NA
CASSKDRSYGYTF
TGTGCCAGCAGTAAAGACAGGAGCTATGGCTACACCTTC
>TRBJ2-7|TRBV6-1|NA|many
CASIHKDGTYEQYF
TGTGCCAGCATCCATAAGGACGGAACCTACGAGCAGTACTTC
>TRBJ2-3|TRBV20-1|TRBD1|NA
CSALRGSRGLTDTQYF
TGCAGTGCCCTGCGCGGTTCCAGGGGGCTAACAGATACGCAGTATTTT
>TRBJ2-4|TRBV7-9|NA|medium-sized
CASSPPGWNIQYF
TGTGCCAGCAGCCCCCCTGGGTGGAACATTCAGTACTTC
>TRBJ1-1|TRBV15|NA|NA
CATRGRVGTEAFF
TGTGCCACCAGGGGGAGGGTTGGCACTGAAGCTTTCTTT
>TRBJ2-3|TRBV11-2|NA|NA
CASSLGHGAGELYF
TGTGCCAGCAGCCTGGGACATGGGGCCGGGGAGCTGTATTTT
>TRBJ2-3|TRBV18|TRBD2|many
CASSPKASGSVDTQYF
TGTGCCAGCTCACCAAAGGCTAGCGGGAGTGTAGATACGCAGTATTTT
>TRBJ2-1|TRBV6-1|TRBD1|NA
CASSVGTGGSYNEQFF
TGTGCCAGCAGTGTTGGGACAGGGGGCTCCTACAATGAGCAGTTCTTC
>TRBJ2-3|TRBV7-3|NA|NA
CASSHWAGSTDTQYF
TGTGCCAGCAGCCATTGGGCGGGTAGCACAGATACGCAGTATTTT
>TRBJ2-3|TRBV7-3|TRBD2|NA
CANTGLAGADTQYF
TGTGCCAATACGGGACTAGCGGGAGCAGATACGCAGTATTTT
>TRBJ2-7|TRBV6-1|NA|NA
CASSERSGAYEQYF
TGTGCCAGCAGTGAAAGGTCAGGGGCCTACGAGCAGTACTTC
>TRBJ1-2|TRBV7-2|NA|NA
CASSLNAGGTLRGYTF
TGTGCCAGCAGCTTAAATGCCGGGGGGACACTGAGGGGCTACACCTTC
>TRBJ2-1|TRBV12-5|NA|many
CASGTSAYNEQFF
TGTGCTAGTGGTACATCGGCCTACAATGAGCAGTTCTTC
>TRBJ1-1|TRBV6-9|NA|NA
CASRATGKTEAFF
TGTGCCAGCAGAGCTACAGGGAAAACTGAAGCTTTCTTT
>TRBJ2-7|TRBV28|TRBD2|once
CASSLSLTSGDYNEQYF
TGTGCCAGCAGTTTATCCCTGACTAGCGGGGATTACAATGAGCAGTACTTC
>TRBJ2-1|TRBV7-2|NA|few
CASSLNLGRSNEQFF
TGTGCCAGCAGCTTAAACCTTGGACGAAGCAATGAGCAGTTCTTC
>TRBJ2-2|TRBV10-3|NA|many
CAISGPKGGLIGELFF
TGTGCCATCAGTGGACCCAAGGGGGGCTTGATTGGGGAGCTGTTTTTT
>TRBJ2-5|TRBV20-1|TRBD1|few
CSARQQGWEETQYF
TGCAGTGCTAGGCAACAGGGGTGGGAAGAGACCCAGTACTTC
>TRBJ2-7|TRBV6-1|TRBD1|medium-sized
CASRTGTGSNYEQYF
TGTGCCAGCAGAACCGGGACAGGGTCGAACTACGAGCAGTACTTC
>TRBJ1-2|TRBV5-6|NA|NA
CASRGGGRRLDGYTF
TGTGCCAGCAGGGGCGGGGGGCGCCGGTTAGATGGCTACACCTTC
>TRBJ2-5|TRBV15|NA|many
CATSRGKGIIETQYF
TGTGCCACCAGCAGAGGAAAAGGGATTATAGAGACCCAGTACTTC
>TRBJ2-1|TRBV10-2|TRBD1|medium-sized
CASRTGVYNEQFF
TGCGCCAGCAGGACAGGGGTTTACAATGAGCAGTTCTTC
>TRBJ2-3|TRBV5-1|TRBD1|medium-sized
CASRPGTGNTDTQYF
TGCGCCAGCAGGCCCGGGACAGGTAACACAGATACGCAGTATTTT
>TRBJ2-1|TRBV7-2|NA|medium-sized
CASSLRDGSYNEQFF
TGTGCCAGCAGTCTTAGGGATGGTTCTTACAATGAGCAGTTCTTC
>TRBJ1-3|TRBV28|NA|many
CASRARDASGNTIYF
TGTGCCAGCAGGGCCCGGGACGCATCTGGAAACACCATATATTTT
>TRBJ2-7|TRBV7-6|NA|NA
CASSPTRGGHVHNEQYF
TGTGCCAGCAGCCCGACAAGGGGGGGCCACGTGCACAATGAGCAGTACTTC
>TRBJ1-5|TRBV6-1|TRBD1|many
CASSVNRGLGIVGNQPQHF
TGTGCCAGCAGTGTCAACAGGGGGCTTGGAATAGTCGGCAATCAGCCCCAGCATTTT
>TRBJ2-5|TRBV7-3|NA|NA
CASRQDSGQETQYF
TGTGCCAGCAGACAGGACAGTGGCCAAGAGACCCAGTACTTC
>TRBJ2-2|TRBV7-2|NA|NA
CASSSLQGSSGELFF
TGTGCCAGCAGCTCCTTGCAGGGTAGTTCCGGGGAGCTGTTTTTT
>TRBJ2-1|TRBV6-1|TRBD2|few
CASSEWASGRARFF
TGTGCCAGCAGTGAATGGGCTAGCGGGAGGGCCCGGTTCTTC
>TRBJ1-5|TRBV7-2|TRBD1|NA
CASSRDRDWSNQPQHF
TGTGCCAGCAGCCGGGACAGGGACTGGAGCAATCAGCCCCAGCATTTT
>TRBJ2-7|TRBV27|NA|many
CASSGGTVLEQYF
TGTGCCAGCAGTGGGGGGACAGTCCTCGAGCAGTACTTC
>TRBJ2-7|TRBV5-4|TRBD2|few
CASSPTSGNKQYF
TGTGCCAGCAGCCCGACTAGCGGGAATAAGCAGTACTTC
>TRBJ1-5|TRBV10-3|NA|few
CAISEGVESNQPQHF
TGTGCCATCAGTGAAGGGGTTGAAAGCAATCAGCCCCAGCATTTT
>TRBJ2-6|TRBV7-3|NA|NA
CASSLNVGEVLRAVLRF
NA